This entry concerns a single TCR beta chain. The specificity of this receptor is unknown. No much larger clonotype is one base removed from it; base qualities were not supplied. Preparation of the library involved the immunoSEQ multiplex PCR assay. For the multiplex PCR, a mixture combining 60 forward primers for TCR Vbeta segments and 13 reverse primers for TCR Jbeta segments was used. Amplification of the CDR3 region of rearranged TCR beta genes was performed with a multiplex PCR assay on genomic DNA. Amplified TCR beta libraries were sequenced as 87-base-pair reads on the Illumina HiSeq System. The published analysis was carried out like this. A later analysis counted around 72 million unique TCR beta chains across the 670 or so repertoires, and 9.5 million to 11 million of these chains were shared by at least two donors. Raw reads were error-corrected and collapsed into unique sequences with a nearest-neighbor algorithm that merged closely related sequences to remove PCR and sequencing errors. To assign V, D and J gene segments, CDR3 sequences were aligned to IMGT reference sequences. For a sequence to be retained, a match of at least six nucleotides to both a V gene segment and a J gene segment was required. Rearrangements were called productive when the CDR3 lacked stop codons and stayed in frame with V and J; all others were non-productive. CDR3 was defined according to IMGT convention as the region running from the second conserved V-encoded cysteine to the conserved J-encoded phenylalanine. The earlier analysis of more than 450 of the donors excluded sequences that lacked an unambiguous match to a single V gene segment. In an earlier analysis of more than 500 of the donors, a V segment was called functional when productive rearrangements were above 56.7%, and segregating when the standard deviation between donors exceeded 5%. A statistical classification framework was developed to diagnose cytomegalovirus status using the catalog of TCR beta chain sequences. In a later analysis, TCR nucleotide sequences were compared against IMGT/GENE-DB human TR gene sequences so that V and J genes could be assigned. A later analysis assigned CDR3 sequences and most-parsimonious VDJ recombination scenarios with the TCRdist pipeline. A later analysis defined each TCR beta chain by its CDR3 amino acid sequence plus V-gene family, and excluded reads lacking a unique V-gene family. In a later analysis, nearly 600 highly shared, low-generation-probability nucleotide sequences were removed to address suspected cross-contamination and a sequencing artifact. In a later analysis, a clonal expansion index was calculated for each public chain from normalized within-repertoire ranks of inferred template counts. In a later analysis, generation probabilities were computed with a VDJ recombination model fitted to out-of-frame rearrangements, and the resulting probabilities were checked against IGoR. A later analysis scored TCR-TCR, TCR-HLA and TCR-CMV co-occurrence with hypergeometric tests, applying a repertoire-size bias correction to TCR pairs. False discovery rates were estimated in a later analysis by permuting HLA or CMV assignments 20 times. In a later analysis, co-occurring TCRs were grouped with DBSCAN, and TCRdist sequence similarity was added when clustering was performed within HLA-allele-positive subsets. Co-occurrence clustering excluded repertoires with fewer than 30,000 or more than 120,000 public chains, plus five with anomalous nucleotide sharing. The table was pulled from immuneACCESS by TCRdb, which kept in-frame rearrangements only. Such tables lose some clones; where checked, under half of the loss comes from unresolved V genes, and the rest has no known cause. V, J and clone size are those of that table, while D and trimming were read from the DNA. This sample lists fewer than 150,000 clones; over 75% were detected once. The ten top clones hold roughly 3.5% of the sample.

For this chain, trimming is 5 bases at the V end and 4 bases at the J end, and the number of junction bases without a gene match is 6. CDR1 and CDR2 are drawn from the germline V gene: SGHRS, YFSETQ. The CDR3 numbers 14 residues from cysteine through phenylalanine. Here the CDR3 DNA is all that survives: 42 bases in frame from base 1. The cohort consisted of 650 to 850 healthy bone marrow donors. At the time of sampling, all cohort members were nominally healthy, though unrecorded immune exposures were likely present. Of the approximately 610 cohort members, almost 300 had positive CMV serostatus and approximately 360 had negative CMV serostatus, and CMV serostatus was not recorded for the donor. Every donor gave a peripheral blood sample, and the peripheral blood mononuclear cells from that sample were used for TCR beta sequencing. Genomic DNA was extracted from the blood cell samples with the Qiagen DNeasy Blood Extraction Kit.

These data belong to a study of cytomegalovirus exposure and HLA in healthy donors (dated by TCRdb to between 2016 and 2019). About the study as a whole: According to an earlier analysis of a few hundred of the donors, about 179 million T cells yielded 117 million unique TCR beta sequences and 276 Gb of sequence data. An early release covering 500 to 750 HLA-typed donors comprised approximately 290 gigabases of sequencing data and roughly 85 million unique TCR sequences. The genetic ancestry cluster associated with self-reported Caucasian donors included about four fifths of the 398 genotyped donors. The aim of the study was to test whether cataloging public T cell receptors could identify signatures of past pathogen exposure. The T cell repertoires of roughly 660 subjects were profiled by immunosequencing and related to cytomegalovirus serostatus. A separate validation cohort of roughly 110 different subjects was used in addition to the roughly 670-subject first cohort. The study combined high-throughput TCR immunosequencing, statistical association of individual TCRs with disease status, and machine learning to predict cytomegalovirus infection status. A later analysis re-examined previously published TCR beta repertoires from 500 to 700 donors and added high-resolution HLA genotyping to investigate patterns of TCR occurrence. The later analysis used no new phenotypic data to find candidate immune exposures, relying instead on TCR beta sequences and their occurrence across donors. To decide whether each TCR beta V gene segment behaved as functional or pseudogenic, an earlier analysis of approximately 600 of the donors relied on high-throughput TCR beta sequencing. Donor age, sex, ethnicity and CMV serostatus were compiled alongside the repertoire data. In a later genetic analysis, genome-wide SNP genotypes for 398 of the 666 donors were used, and that subset was treated as a discovery cohort. All discovery cohort repertoires had been generated using a single sequencing platform. Both class I and class II loci were covered by HLA typing, at four-digit resolution. Typing coverage differed by locus: A, B, C, DRB1 and DQB1 were typed in roughly 620-640 donors, DQA1 in about 500, DPA1 in nearly 610, and DPB1 in 450 to 480. Several DR-DQ haplotypes were treated as single units for association and clustering because of strong linkage in the cohort. Among under 450 genotyped donors of the cohort, an average of about 240,000 unique TCR beta nucleotide sequences were sequenced per donor, approximately 20% of them non-productive.

Overall study outcomes, separate from this receptor: Compared with the approximately 720-donor mean, donors in an Asian-associated ancestry cluster had fewer N-insertions in productive TCRs, according to a later genetic analysis. The study listed 150 to 200 TCR beta chains as associated with cytomegalovirus. A further reported finding was that TCR beta sequences accurately predicted the HLA-A and HLA-B alleles for most subjects in the first cohort. The earlier analysis of 587 of the donors excluded fewer than 20 rarely observed V segments, including chromosome 9 orphons, because counts were too low. V-gene and J-gene trimming of TCR beta chains was associated with a missense DCLRE1C variant in a later genetic analysis, and the association was replicated in an independent cohort. Cytomegalovirus status was reported to be diagnosed by the classifier with high specificity and sensitivity in both the original and validation cohorts. A group of highly shared sequence variants was considered likely to be a technical artifact of the sequencing pipeline. According to a later analysis, parvovirus B19, influenza, CMV and Epstein-Barr virus appeared linked to several top co-occurrence clusters. The cohort was sequenced for TCR beta chains only, and without alpha or paired-chain data the features that could be detected were limited. In vitro tests confirmed that a few of the cytomegalovirus-associated TCR beta chains recognize cytomegalovirus antigens. A later analysis found that most CMV-associated TCR beta chains appeared HLA-restricted, with HLA associations seemingly driven largely by CMV exposure. Compared with equally common non-associated chains, HLA-associated TCR beta chains in a later analysis were more clonally expanded and had lower generation probabilities. An earlier analysis of around 500 of the donors showed that most TCR beta V segments appeared in productive rearrangements either about 87% or about 30% of the time, which broadly matched IMGT annotations. In a later analysis, 16,951 TCR beta sequences were associated with specific HLA alleles at a false discovery rate of 0.05. Because some donors lacked HLA typing at each locus, the association tests relied only on the typed subset. Roughly uniform sequencing depth across donors was assumed in presence/absence analyses, although this assumption may not hold. Most TCR sequences were observed very rarely across donors, whereas some public TCRs were present in many individuals. Linkage disequilibrium might explain the correlated functional status among segregating V segments, but an unknown experimental factor could not be excluded. Some IMGT-functional V segments, including TRBV6-2 and TRBV6-3, could not be told apart with the 87-base-pair reads, so those segments were excluded. Immune exposure information for the cohort was limited to CMV serostatus. A later analysis found that TCR association rates varied across HLA loci, with DRB1 alleles showing the most associated TCRs and HLA-C alleles the fewest. When HLA alleles, especially DR and DQ, strongly co-occurred, attributing TCR associations to individual alleles was difficult. The authors suggested that the approach could potentially be extended to other disease states and immunological phenotypes.

Sequencing was carried out using PBMCs. Recombination linked TRBV5-1 to TRBJ2-3, with TRBD1 matching 8 junction bases. The TCR sequence derives from a human donor in good health. The CDR3 protein sequence reads: CASSADRAPDTQYF. Here is the DNA: TGCGCCAGCAGTGCGGACAGGGCCCCAGATACGCAGTATTTT.